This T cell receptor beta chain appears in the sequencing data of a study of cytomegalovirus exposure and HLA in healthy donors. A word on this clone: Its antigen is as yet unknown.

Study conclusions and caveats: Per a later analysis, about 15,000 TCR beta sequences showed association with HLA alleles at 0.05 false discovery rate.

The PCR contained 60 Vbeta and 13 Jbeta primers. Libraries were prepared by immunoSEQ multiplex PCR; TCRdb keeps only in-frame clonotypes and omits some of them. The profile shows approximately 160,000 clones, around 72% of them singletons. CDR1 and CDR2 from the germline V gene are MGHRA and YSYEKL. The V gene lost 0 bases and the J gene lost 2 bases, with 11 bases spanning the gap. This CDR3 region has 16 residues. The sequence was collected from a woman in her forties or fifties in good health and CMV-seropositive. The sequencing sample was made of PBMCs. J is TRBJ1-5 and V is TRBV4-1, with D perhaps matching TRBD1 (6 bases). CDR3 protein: CASSQEGGNRNQPQHF. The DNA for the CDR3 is TGCGCCAGCAGCCAAGAAGGGGGAAATCGCAATCAGCCCCAGCATTTT.